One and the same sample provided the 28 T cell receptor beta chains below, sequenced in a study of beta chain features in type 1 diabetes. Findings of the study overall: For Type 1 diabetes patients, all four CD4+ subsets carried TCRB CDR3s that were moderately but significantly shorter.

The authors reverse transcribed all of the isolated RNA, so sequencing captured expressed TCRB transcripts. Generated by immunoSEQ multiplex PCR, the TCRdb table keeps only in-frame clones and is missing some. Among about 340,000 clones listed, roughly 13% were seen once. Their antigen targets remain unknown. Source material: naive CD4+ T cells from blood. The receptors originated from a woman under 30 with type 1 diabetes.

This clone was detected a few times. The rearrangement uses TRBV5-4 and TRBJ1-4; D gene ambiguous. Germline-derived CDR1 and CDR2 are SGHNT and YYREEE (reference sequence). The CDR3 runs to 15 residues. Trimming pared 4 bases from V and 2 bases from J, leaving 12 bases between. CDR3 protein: CASSPDGETNEKLFF. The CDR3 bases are TGTGCCAGCAGCCCCGACGGGGAGACTAATGAAAAACTGTTTTTT.

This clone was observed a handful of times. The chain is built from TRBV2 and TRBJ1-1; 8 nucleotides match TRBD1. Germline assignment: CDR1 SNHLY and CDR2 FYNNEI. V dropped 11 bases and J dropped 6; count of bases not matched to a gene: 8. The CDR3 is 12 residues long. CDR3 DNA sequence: TGTGCCGGGAGGACAGGGCAGGCTGAAGCTTTCTTT. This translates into CAGRTGQAEAFF.

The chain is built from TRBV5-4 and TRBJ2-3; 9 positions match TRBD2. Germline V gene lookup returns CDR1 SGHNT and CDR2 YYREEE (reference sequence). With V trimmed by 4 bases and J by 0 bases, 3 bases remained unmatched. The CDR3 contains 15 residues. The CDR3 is CASSPLAGSTDTQYF. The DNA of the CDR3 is TGTGCCAGCAGCCCACTAGCGGGTAGCACAGATACGCAGTATTTT.

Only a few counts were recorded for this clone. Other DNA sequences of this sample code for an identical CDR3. The CDR3 nucleotides read TGCGCCAGCAGCTCTGGGACTAGCGGCACAGATACGCAGTATTTT. This gives the protein CASSSGTSGTDTQYF. This chain links TRBV5-1 with TRBJ2-3, with 10 bases identical to TRBD2. Germline loops: CDR1 SGHRS, CDR2 YFSETQ. V lost 3 bases and J lost 1; bases outside the gene matches: 2. The CDR3 is made up of 15 amino acids.

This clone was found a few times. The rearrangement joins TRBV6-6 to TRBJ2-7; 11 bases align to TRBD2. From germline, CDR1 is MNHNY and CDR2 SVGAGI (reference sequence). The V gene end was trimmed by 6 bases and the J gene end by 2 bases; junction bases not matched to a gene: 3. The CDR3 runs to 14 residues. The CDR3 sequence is CASSQTSGTYEQYV. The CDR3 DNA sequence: TGTGCCAGCAGCCAGACTAGCGGGACCTACGAGCAGTACGTC.

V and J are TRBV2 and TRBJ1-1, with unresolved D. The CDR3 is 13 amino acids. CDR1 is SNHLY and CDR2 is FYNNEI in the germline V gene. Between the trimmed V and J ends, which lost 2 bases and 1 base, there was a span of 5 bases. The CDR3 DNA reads TGTGCCAGCAGTGAAAATCGGAACACTGAAGCTTTCTTT. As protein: CASSENRNTEAFF.

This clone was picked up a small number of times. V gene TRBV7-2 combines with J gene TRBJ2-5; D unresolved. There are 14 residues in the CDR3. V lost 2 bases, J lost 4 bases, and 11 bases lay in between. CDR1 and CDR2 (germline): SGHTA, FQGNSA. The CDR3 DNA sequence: TGTGCCAGCAGCTTATTGAGAGGTATAGAGACCCAGTACTTC. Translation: CASSLLRGIETQYF. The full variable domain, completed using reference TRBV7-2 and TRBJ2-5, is GAGVSQSPSNKVTEKGKDVELRCDPISGHTALYWYRQSLGQGLEFLIYFQGNSAPDKSGLPSDRFSAERTGGSVSTLTIQRTQQEDSAVYLCASSLLRGIETQYFGPGTRLLVL.

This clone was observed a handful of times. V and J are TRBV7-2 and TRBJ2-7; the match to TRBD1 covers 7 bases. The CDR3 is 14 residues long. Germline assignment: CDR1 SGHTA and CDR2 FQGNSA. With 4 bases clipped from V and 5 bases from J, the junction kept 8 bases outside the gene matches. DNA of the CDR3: TGTGCCAGCAGCTCTGACAGGGCGTCTGACGAGCAGTACTTC. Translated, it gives CASSSDRASDEQYF.

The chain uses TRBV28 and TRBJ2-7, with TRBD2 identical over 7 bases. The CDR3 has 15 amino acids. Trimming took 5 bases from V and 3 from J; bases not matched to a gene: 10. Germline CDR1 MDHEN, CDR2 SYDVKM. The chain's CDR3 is CASSPARAGDYEQYF. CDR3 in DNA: TGTGCCAGCAGTCCCGCACGCGCGGGAGACTACGAGCAGTACTTC.

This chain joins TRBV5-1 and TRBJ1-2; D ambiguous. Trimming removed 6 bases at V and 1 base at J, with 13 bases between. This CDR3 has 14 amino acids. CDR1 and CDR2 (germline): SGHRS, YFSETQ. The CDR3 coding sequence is TGCGCCAGCAAGCCGCGGGCTGGTAACTATGGCTACACCTTC. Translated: CASKPRAGNYGYTF. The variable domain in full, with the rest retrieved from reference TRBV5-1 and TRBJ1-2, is KAGVTQTPRYLIKTRGQQVTLSCSPISGHRSVSWYQQTPGQGLQFLFEYFSETQRNKGNFPGRFSGRQFSNSRSEMNVSTLELGDSALYLCASKPRAGNYGYTFGSGTRLTVV.

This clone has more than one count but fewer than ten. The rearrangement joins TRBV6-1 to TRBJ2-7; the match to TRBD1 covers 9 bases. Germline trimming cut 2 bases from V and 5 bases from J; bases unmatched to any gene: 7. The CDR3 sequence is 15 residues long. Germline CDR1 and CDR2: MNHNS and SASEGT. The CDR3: CASSEMDRGTNEQYF. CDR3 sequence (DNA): TGTGCCAGCAGTGAAATGGACAGGGGTACAAACGAGCAGTACTTC.

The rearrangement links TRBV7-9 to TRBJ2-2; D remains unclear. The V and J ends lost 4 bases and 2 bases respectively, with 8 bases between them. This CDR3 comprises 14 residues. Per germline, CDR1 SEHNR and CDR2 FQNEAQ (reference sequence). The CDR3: CASSSVPNTGELFF. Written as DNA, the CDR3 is TGTGCCAGCAGCTCGGTGCCAAACACCGGGGAGCTGTTTTTT.

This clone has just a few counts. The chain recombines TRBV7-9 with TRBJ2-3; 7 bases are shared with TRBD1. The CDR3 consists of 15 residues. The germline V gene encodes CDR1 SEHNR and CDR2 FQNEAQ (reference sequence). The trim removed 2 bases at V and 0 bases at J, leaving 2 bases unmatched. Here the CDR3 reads CASSLRGGSTDTQYF. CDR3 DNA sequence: TGTGCCAGCAGCTTACGAGGGGGCAGCACAGATACGCAGTATTTT.

The CDR3 nucleotides are TGTGCCAGCAGCTTGGGTGGAGGGCCCGACGAGCAGTACTTC. Translating it yields CASSLGGGPDEQYF. The chain uses TRBV5-6 and TRBJ2-7, with D possibly matching TRBD2 (6 bases). The V end was cut by 0 bases, the J end by 5 bases, with 12 bases between. The germline V gene encodes CDR1 SGHDT and CDR2 YYEEEE. The CDR3 totals 14 residues.

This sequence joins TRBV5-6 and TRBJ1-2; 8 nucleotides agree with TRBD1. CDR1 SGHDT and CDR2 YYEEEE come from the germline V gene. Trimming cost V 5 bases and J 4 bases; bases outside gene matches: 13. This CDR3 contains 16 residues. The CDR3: CASSSVGQGAIYGYTF. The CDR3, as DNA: TGTGCCAGCAGTTCTGTGGGGCAGGGGGCGATCTATGGCTACACCTTC. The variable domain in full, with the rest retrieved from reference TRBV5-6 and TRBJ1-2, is DAGVTQSPTHLIKTRGQQVTLRCSPKSGHDTVSWYQQALGQGPQFIFQYYEEEERQRGNFPDRFSGHQFPNYSSELNVNALLLGDSALYLCASSSVGQGAIYGYTFGSGTRLTVV.

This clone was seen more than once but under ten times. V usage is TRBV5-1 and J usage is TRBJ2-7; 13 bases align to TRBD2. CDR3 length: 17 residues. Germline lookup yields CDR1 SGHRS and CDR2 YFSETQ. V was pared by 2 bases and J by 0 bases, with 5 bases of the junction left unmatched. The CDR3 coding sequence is TGCGCCAGCAGCTTTGGACTAGCGGGAGAAAGCTCCTACGAGCAGTACTTC. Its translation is CASSFGLAGESSYEQYF. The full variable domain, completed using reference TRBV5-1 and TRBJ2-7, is KAGVTQTPRYLIKTRGQQVTLSCSPISGHRSVSWYQQTPGQGLQFLFEYFSETQRNKGNFPGRFSGRQFSNSRSEMNVSTLELGDSALYLCASSFGLAGESSYEQYFGPGTRLTVT.

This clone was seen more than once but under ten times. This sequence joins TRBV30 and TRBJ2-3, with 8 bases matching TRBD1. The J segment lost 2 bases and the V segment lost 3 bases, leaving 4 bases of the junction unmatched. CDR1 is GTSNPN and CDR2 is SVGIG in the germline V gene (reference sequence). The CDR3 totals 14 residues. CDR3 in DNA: TGTGCCTGGAGACCAGGGGGCTCCACAGATACGCAGTATTTT. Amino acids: CAWRPGGSTDTQYF.

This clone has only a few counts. CDR3 bases: TGTGCCAGCACGGGAGCGGGGACAACATACAATGAGCAGTTCTTC. It translates to CASTGAGTTYNEQFF. This chain joins TRBV14 and TRBJ2-1; TRBD2 might be the D (7 bases). This CDR3 has 15 residues. Germline CDR1 is SGHDN and CDR2 is FVKESK. Between the trimmed V and J ends, which lost 7 bases and 4 bases, there was a span of 17 bases.

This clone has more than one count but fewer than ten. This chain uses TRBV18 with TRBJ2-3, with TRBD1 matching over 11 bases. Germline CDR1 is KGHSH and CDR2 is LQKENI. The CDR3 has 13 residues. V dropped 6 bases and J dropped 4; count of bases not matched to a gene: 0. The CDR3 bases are TGTGCCAGCTCGGGACAGGGGGCAGATACGCAGTATTTT. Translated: CASSGQGADTQYF.

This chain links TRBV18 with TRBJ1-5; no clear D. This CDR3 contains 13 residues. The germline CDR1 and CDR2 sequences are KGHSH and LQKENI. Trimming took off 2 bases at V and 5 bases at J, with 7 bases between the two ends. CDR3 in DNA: TGTGCCAGCTCACCAGCACAAGATCAGCCCCAGCATTTT. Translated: CASSPAQDQPQHF.

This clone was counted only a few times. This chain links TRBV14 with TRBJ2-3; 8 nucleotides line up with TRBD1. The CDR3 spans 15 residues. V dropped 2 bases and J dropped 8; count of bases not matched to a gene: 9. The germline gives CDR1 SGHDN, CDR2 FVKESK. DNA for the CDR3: TGTGCCAGCAGCCAATCAGGACAGGGATTCGGTACGCAGTATTTT. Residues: CASSQSGQGFGTQYF.

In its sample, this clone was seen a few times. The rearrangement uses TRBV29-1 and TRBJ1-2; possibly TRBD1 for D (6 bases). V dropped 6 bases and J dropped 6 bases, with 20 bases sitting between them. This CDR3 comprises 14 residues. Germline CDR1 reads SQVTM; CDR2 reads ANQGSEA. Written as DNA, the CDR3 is TGCAGCGTACAGGGCGTCAGGGGCGCGGATGGCTACACCTTC. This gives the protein CSVQGVRGADGYTF.

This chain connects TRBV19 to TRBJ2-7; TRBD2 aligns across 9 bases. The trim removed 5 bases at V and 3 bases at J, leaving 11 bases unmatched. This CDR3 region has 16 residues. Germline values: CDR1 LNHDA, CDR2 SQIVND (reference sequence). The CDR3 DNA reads TGTGCCAGTAGTCGCGAGAGCGGGAGGTTATACTACGAGCAGTACTTC. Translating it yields CASSRESGRLYYEQYF.

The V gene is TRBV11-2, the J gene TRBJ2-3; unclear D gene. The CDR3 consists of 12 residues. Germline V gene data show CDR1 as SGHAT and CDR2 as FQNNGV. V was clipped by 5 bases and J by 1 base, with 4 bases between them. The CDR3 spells CASSGRTDTQYF. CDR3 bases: TGTGCCAGCAGCGGCCGCACAGATACGCAGTATTTT.

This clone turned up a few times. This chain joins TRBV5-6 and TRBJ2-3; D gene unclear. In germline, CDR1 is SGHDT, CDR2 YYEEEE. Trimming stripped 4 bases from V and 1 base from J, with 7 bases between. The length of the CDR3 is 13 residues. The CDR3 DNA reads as TGTGCCAGCAGCACGCCGGGCACAGATACGCAGTATTTT. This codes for CASSTPGTDTQYF.

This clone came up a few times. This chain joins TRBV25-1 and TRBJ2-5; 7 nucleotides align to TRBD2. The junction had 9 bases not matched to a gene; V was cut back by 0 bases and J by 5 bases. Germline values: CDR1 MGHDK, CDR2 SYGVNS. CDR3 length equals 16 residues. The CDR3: CASSEYIASGRETQYF. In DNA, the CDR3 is TGTGCCAGCAGTGAATATATCGCTAGCGGAAGGGAGACCCAGTACTTC.

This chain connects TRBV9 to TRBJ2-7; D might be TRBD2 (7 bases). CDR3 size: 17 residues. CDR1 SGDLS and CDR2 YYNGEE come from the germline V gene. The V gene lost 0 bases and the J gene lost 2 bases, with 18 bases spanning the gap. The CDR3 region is CASSVAAGAGRTYEQYF. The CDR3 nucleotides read TGTGCCAGCAGCGTAGCCGCGGGGGCAGGGCGGACCTACGAGCAGTACTTC.

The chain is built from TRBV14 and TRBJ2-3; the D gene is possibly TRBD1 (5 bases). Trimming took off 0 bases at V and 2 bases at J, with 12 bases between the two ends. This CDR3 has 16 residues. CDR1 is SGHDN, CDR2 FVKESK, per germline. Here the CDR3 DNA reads TGTGCCAGCAGCCAAGATCGGTACAGGCTCACAGATACGCAGTATTTT. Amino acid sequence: CASSQDRYRLTDTQYF.